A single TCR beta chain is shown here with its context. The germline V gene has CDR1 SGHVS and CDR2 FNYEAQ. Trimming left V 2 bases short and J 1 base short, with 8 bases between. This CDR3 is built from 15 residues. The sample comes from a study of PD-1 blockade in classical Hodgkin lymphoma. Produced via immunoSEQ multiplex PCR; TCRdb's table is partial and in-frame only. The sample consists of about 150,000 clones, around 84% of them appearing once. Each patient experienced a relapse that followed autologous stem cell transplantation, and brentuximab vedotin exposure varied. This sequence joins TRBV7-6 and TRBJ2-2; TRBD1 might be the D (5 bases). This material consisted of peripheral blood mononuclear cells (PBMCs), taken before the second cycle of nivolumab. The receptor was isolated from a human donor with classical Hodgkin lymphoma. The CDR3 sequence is CASSLLRGNTGELFF. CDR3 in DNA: TGTGCCAGCAGCTTACTTAGGGGGAACACCGGGGAGCTGTTTTTT.